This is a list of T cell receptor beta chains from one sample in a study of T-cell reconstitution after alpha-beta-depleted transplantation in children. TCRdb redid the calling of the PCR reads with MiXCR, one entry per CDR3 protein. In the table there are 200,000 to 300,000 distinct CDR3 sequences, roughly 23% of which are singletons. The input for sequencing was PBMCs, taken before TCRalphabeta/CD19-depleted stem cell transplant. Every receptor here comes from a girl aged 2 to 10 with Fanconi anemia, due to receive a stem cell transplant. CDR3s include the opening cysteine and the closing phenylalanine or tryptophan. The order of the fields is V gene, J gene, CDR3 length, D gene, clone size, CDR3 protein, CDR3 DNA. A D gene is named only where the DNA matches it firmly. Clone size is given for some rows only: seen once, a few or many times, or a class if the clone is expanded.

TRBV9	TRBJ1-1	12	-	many	CASSVRGGEAFF	TGTGCCAGCAGCGTCAGGGGAGGGGAAGCTTTCTTT
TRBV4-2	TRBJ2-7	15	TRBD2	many	CASSPYLAGAYEQYF	TGTGCCAGCAGCCCCTATCTAGCGGGGGCCTACGAGCAGTACTTC
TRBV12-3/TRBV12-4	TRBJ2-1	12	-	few	CASSFLLNEQFF	TGTGCCAGCAGTTTTCTGCTTAATGAGCAGTTCTTC
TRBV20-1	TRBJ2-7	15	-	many	CSARDHQGPLYEQYF	TGCAGTGCTAGAGATCACCAGGGCCCCCTCTACGAGCAGTACTTC
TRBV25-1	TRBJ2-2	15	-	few	CASSERPDYTGELFF	TGTGCCAGCAGTGAACGACCGGATTACACCGGGGAGCTGTTTTTT
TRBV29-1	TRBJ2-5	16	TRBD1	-	CSVDRTGMFWEETQYF	TGCAGCGTTGACAGGACAGGGATGTTTTGGGAGGAGACCCAGTACTTC
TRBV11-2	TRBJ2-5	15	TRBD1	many	CASSLVHRGRETQYF	TGTGCCAGCAGCTTAGTGCACAGGGGGCGAGAGACCCAGTACTTC
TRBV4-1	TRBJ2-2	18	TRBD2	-	CASSHATGTSGMSGELFF	TGCGCCAGCAGCCATGCAACCGGGACTAGCGGGATGTCCGGGGAGCTGTTTTTT
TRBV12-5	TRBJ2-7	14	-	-	CASGRPDGAYEQYF	TGTGCTAGTGGTCGGCCGGACGGAGCCTACGAGCAGTACTTC
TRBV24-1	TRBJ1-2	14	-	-	CATSEWDVSYGYTF	TGTGCCACCAGCGAATGGGACGTTTCCTATGGCTACACCTTC
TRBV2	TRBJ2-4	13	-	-	CASRDMEGNIQYF	TGTGCCAGTCGTGACATGGAGGGGAACATTCAGTACTTC
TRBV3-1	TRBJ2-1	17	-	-	CASSQTTPGQGGIGQFF	TGTGCCAGCAGCCAAACGACCCCGGGACAAGGAGGCATAGGGCAGTTCTTC
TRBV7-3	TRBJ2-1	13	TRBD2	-	CASSPSGGNEQFF	TGTGCCAGCAGCCCCTCGGGAGGAAATGAGCAGTTCTTC
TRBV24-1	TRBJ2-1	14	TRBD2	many	CATSDMTSQNEQFF	TGTGCCACCAGTGATATGACTAGCCAGAATGAGCAGTTCTTC
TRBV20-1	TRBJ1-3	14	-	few	CSARIPFSGNTIYF	TGCAGTGCGCGGATTCCCTTCTCTGGAAACACCATATATTTT
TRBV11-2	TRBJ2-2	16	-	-	CASSLYGLFNTGELFF	TGTGCCAGCAGCTTGTATGGGCTATTCAACACCGGGGAGCTGTTTTTT
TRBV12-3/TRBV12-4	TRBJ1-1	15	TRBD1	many	CASRTRDRLNTEAFF	TGTGCCAGCAGAACCCGGGACAGACTGAACACTGAAGCTTTCTTT
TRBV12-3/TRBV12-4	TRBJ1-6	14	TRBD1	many	CASSWTGAASPLHF	TGTGCCAGCAGCTGGACAGGGGCCGCCTCACCCCTCCACTTT
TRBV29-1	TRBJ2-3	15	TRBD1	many	CSVAGTGDPTDTQYF	TGCAGCGTTGCCGGGACAGGGGACCCCACAGATACGCAGTATTTT
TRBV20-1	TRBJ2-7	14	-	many	CSASGTVSSYEQYF	TGCAGTGCTAGCGGGACTGTTAGCTCCTACGAGCAGTACTTC
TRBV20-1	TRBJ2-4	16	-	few	CSARVWSSGEQNIQYF	TGCAGTGCTAGAGTATGGTCTAGTGGGGAGCAAAACATTCAGTACTTC
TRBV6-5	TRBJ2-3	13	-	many	CASSYVYTDTQYF	TGTGCCAGCAGTTACGTGTATACAGATACGCAGTATTTT
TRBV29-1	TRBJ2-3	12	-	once	CSVELGSDTQYF	TGCAGCGTTGAATTGGGGTCTGATACGCAGTATTTT
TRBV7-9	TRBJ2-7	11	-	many	CASSLGGSKYF	TGTGCCAGCAGCTTAGGGGGGTCCAAGTACTTC
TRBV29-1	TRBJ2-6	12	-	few	CSVSPGANVLTF	TGCAGCGTCTCTCCTGGGGCCAACGTCCTGACTTTC
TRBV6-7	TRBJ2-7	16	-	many	CASSYSATAAHHEQYF	TGTGCCAGCAGTTACTCGGCGACAGCGGCACATCACGAGCAGTACTTC
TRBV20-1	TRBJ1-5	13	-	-	CSARMYSNQPQHF	TGCAGTGCTAGAATGTATAGCAATCAGCCCCAGCATTTT
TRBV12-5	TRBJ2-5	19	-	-	CASGSTFSSRQGGQETQYF	TGTGCTAGTGGTTCCACCTTCTCGTCTCGACAGGGAGGACAGGAGACCCAGTACTTC
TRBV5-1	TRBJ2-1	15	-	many	CASSFQARRYNEQFF	TGCGCCAGCAGCTTCCAGGCCAGACGCTACAATGAGCAGTTCTTC
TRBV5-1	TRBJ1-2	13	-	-	CASSPGRGYGYTF	TGCGCCAGCAGCCCAGGCAGGGGATATGGCTACACCTTC
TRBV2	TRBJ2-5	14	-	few	CASSTGVSQETQYF	TGTGCCAGCTCAACGGGAGTGTCCCAAGAGACCCAGTACTTC
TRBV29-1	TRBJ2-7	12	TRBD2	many	CSVRRSGREQYF	TGCAGCGTGAGGCGTAGCGGGAGGGAGCAGTACTTC
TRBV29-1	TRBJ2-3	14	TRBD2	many	CSVAGTSDTDTQYF	TGCAGCGTGGCCGGGACTAGCGACACAGATACGCAGTATTTT
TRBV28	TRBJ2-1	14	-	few	CASSFVGQYNEQFF	TGTGCCAGCAGTTTCGTCGGACAGTACAATGAGCAGTTCTTC
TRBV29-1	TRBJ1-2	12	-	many	CSVDQGNYGYTF	TGCAGCGTAGATCAGGGGAACTATGGCTACACCTTC
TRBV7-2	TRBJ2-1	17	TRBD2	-	CASSLGSRAGEGNEQFF	TGTGCCAGCAGCTTAGGGTCTAGGGCGGGAGAGGGCAATGAGCAGTTCTTC